What follows is one T cell receptor (beta chain) and its context. The antigen remains undetermined. The sample is drawn from a study of shared clonotypes between healthy human individuals. Findings and limits, study-wide: Sorted-subset samples were not fully sequenced, rarefaction indicated.

CDR3 size: 15 residues. Trimming cost V 3 bases and J 4 bases, with 15 bases left between them. The germline V gene has CDR1 ENHRY and CDR2 SYGVKD. CD45RA-negative memory and CD45RA+ naive subsets were split from the CD4+ cells. Running of the assay took place at deep level. The genomic DNA of each subset was split evenly across several immunoSEQ plates. This table comes from immunoSEQ multiplex PCR, and its TCRdb copy is limited to in-frame clones, with some not included. The top ten clones hold approximately 1.6% of a sample with about 680,000 clones, approximately 79% of them seen once. The chain couples TRBV10-3 to TRBJ1-1, with D perhaps matching TRBD1 (5 bases). This TCR was recovered from a woman in her 30s in good health. The sequenced material came from memory CD4+ T cells sorted from blood. This sample's subset: CD45RA-negative fraction. CDR3 loop: CAISDSGHPRTEAFF. The CDR3 DNA reads TGTGCCATCAGTGACTCAGGGCATCCCCGCACTGAAGCTTTCTTT.